This T cell receptor beta chain was identified in a study of blood T cell repertoires in COVID-19. Study summary: The cDNA or gDNA used as material had been derived from T cells, B-cell-depleted T cells, or PBMCs.

Sequencing was performed with immunoSEQ multiplex PCR; in TCRdb, only in-frame clones are kept and a portion is missing. The data contain more than 250,000 clones, 87% of them singletons. The CDR3 contains 12 residues. CDR1 is GTSNPN and CDR2 is SVGIG in the germline V gene (reference sequence). The V end lost 3 bases, the J end lost 0 bases, and 5 bases lay between the germline ends. This rearrangement joins TRBV30 to TRBJ1-1; D remains unclear. Source material: PBMCs or T cells enriched from blood (not recorded which). The sequence was obtained from a woman between 25 and 40 years old who had recovered from COVID-19. CDR3 residues: CAWSRMNTEAFF. The CDR3 DNA is TGTGCCTGGAGCAGGATGAACACTGAAGCTTTCTTT.